What follows are 19 T cell receptor beta chains derived from one specimen sequenced in a study of cytomegalovirus exposure and HLA in healthy donors. Primers: 60 Vbeta forward and 13 Jbeta reverse. The table came from immunoSEQ multiplex PCR; TCRdb's copy has only in-frame clones and leaves some out. The table shows around 50,000 clones, with approximately 52% occurring only once. The sequenced sample consisted of PBMCs. These receptors were taken from a human donor in good health.

The chain employs TRBV19 and TRBJ1-1, with TRBD1 as a possible D gene (5 bases). The CDR3 covers 13 residues. V lost 6 bases, J lost 1 base, and 9 bases lay in between. From germline, CDR1 is LNHDA and CDR2 SQIVND (reference sequence). CDR3 bases: TGTGCCAGTAGAGCCCAGGGGAACACTGAAGCTTTCTTT. It is translated as CASRAQGNTEAFF.

The CDR3 spells CASRGQGQETQYF. The DNA of the CDR3 is TGTGCCAGCAGGGGACAGGGACAAGAGACCCAGTACTTC. J is TRBJ2-5 and V is TRBV5-4, with 9 bases identical to TRBD1. Trimming removed 5 bases from V and 2 bases from J; junction bases left unmatched: 1. This CDR3 is 13 amino acids long. In germline, CDR1 is SGHNT, CDR2 YYREEE (reference sequence).

This clone has a handful of counts. The V and J genes are TRBV19 and TRBJ1-1; 9 bases are a match to TRBD1. V shed 3 bases, J shed 6 bases, and the junction held 11 bases outside the gene matches. Germline V gene lookup returns CDR1 LNHDA and CDR2 SQIVND (reference sequence). This CDR3 comprises 16 residues. The CDR3 DNA sequence: TGTGCCAGTAGTATGGAGGCCCCAGGACAGGGGTCTGAAGCTTTCTTT. It encodes CASSMEAPGQGSEAFF.

This CDR3 is CSVGMDWNTEAFF. The CDR3 DNA follows: TGCAGCGTTGGAATGGACTGGAACACTGAAGCTTTCTTT. The chain joins TRBV29-1 to TRBJ1-1, with unresolved D. Germline CDR1 reads SQVTM; CDR2 reads ANQGSEA. Trimming shortened V by 4 bases and J by 1 base, and 10 bases separated the two germline ends. The CDR3 is 13 residues long.

This chain connects TRBV4-3 to TRBJ2-1; 9 bases are a match to TRBD1. Germline CDR1 LGHNA, CDR2 YSLEER. V lost 0 bases to trimming and J lost 4 bases; unmatched junction nucleotides: 1. The CDR3 contains 15 residues. CDR3 residues: CASSQEGTGYNEQFF. CDR3 bases: TGCGCCAGCAGCCAAGAAGGGACAGGGTACAATGAGCAGTTCTTC.

On this clone itself: Other nucleotide sequences in the sample specify the same CDR3. The gene calls are TRBV30 and TRBJ1-4; no clear D. Trimming stripped 4 bases from V and 5 bases from J, with 14 bases between. The germline V gene has CDR1 GTSNPN and CDR2 SVGIG (reference sequence). This CDR3 is 14 amino acids long. Written as DNA, the CDR3 is TGTGCCTGGAAGGTTGGGAGTGGAAATGAAAAACTGTTTTTT. It codes for CAWKVGSGNEKLFF.

A few counts support this clone. The junction and the germline gene differ at one end; a read error may be behind it. The chain combines TRBV7-9 with TRBJ1-1; 7 bases agree with TRBD1. The CDR3 consists of 17 residues. Looked up from germline, CDR1 is SEHNR and CDR2 is FQNEAQ (reference sequence). CDR3 loop: CSSSLATLTTGSDEAFF. In nucleotides, the CDR3 is TGTTCCAGCAGCTTAGCGACCCTCACGACAGGGTCGGATGAAGCTTTCTTT.

Turning to this clone: Mismatch with germline at one junction end may stem from a read error. The chain combines TRBV9 with TRBJ2-4; D possibly corresponds to TRBD2 (5 bases). Looked up from germline, CDR1 is SGDLS and CDR2 is YYNGEE. CDR3 length: 11 amino acids. Here the CDR3 reads CASSDTGMLDF. Here the CDR3 DNA reads TGTGCCAGCAGTGACACGGGGATGTTGGACTTC.

The V call is TRBV27, the J call TRBJ2-7; 8 positions agree with TRBD2. There are 16 residues in the CDR3. Germline values: CDR1 MNHEY, CDR2 SMNVEV (reference sequence). V dropped 3 bases and J dropped 3; count of bases not matched to a gene: 10. The CDR3 DNA follows: TGTGCCAGCAGTTTTTTGTCGCCTAGCGGGTACTACGAGCAGTACTTC. Translation: CASSFLSPSGYYEQYF.

The rearrangement links TRBV6-1 to TRBJ1-2; unclear D gene. The CDR3 loop spans 14 amino acids. CDR1 and CDR2 from the germline V gene are MNHNS and SASEGT. With 6 bases removed from V and 2 bases from J, the gap between germline ends came to 13 bases. CDR3 in amino acids: CASSWEGGNYGYTF. The CDR3 bases are TGTGCCAGCAGCTGGGAGGGAGGAAACTATGGCTACACCTTC.

The chain carries TRBV7-6 and TRBJ2-7; 8 bases fit TRBD1. This CDR3 contains 15 residues. The V gene end was trimmed by 4 bases and the J gene end by 2 bases; junction bases not matched to a gene: 7. CDR1 SGHVS and CDR2 FNYEAQ come from the germline V gene. The CDR3 loop is CASSYRTGTPYEQYF. CDR3 coding DNA: TGTGCCAGCAGCTATCGGACAGGGACTCCCTACGAGCAGTACTTC.

The chain links TRBV9 to TRBJ2-3; D possibly corresponds to TRBD1 (5 bases). Trimming left V 3 bases short and J 0 bases short, with 11 bases between. CDR3 length: 15 amino acids. CDR1 SGDLS and CDR2 YYNGEE come from the germline V gene. CDR3 loop: CASSDGAKSTDTQYF. The DNA of the CDR3 is TGTGCCAGCAGCGATGGGGCGAAAAGCACAGATACGCAGTATTTT.

The chain uses TRBV5-6 and TRBJ1-2; a possible D gene is TRBD1 (5 bases). The V gene lost 0 bases and the J gene lost 4 bases, with 13 bases spanning the gap. The CDR3 is made up of 15 amino acids. Per germline, CDR1 SGHDT and CDR2 YYEEEE. The DNA for the CDR3 is TGTGCCAGCAGCTTGGGTATGGGGGGTGGCTATGGCTACACCTTC. Protein product: CASSLGMGGGYGYTF.

The CDR3 DNA sequence: TGTGCCAGCAGCCTCGGAGACAGAAGCTCCTACGAGCAGTACTTC. This codes for CASSLGDRSSYEQYF. The chain joins TRBV9 to TRBJ2-7; D might be TRBD1 (5 bases). This CDR3 spans 15 amino acids. CDR1 and CDR2 (germline): SGDLS, YYNGEE. The ends were cut back, 4 bases at V and 0 bases at J, with 14 bases in the middle.

DNA for the CDR3: TGTGCCAGCAGCAAGAATGGTGAAACTAACACCGGGGAGCTGTTTTTT. Residues: CASSKNGETNTGELFF. The chain couples TRBV5-4 to TRBJ2-2; D remains ambiguous. Trimming cost V 4 bases and J 2 bases, with 15 bases left between them. Germline V CDR1 and CDR2: SGHNT, YYREEE (reference sequence). This CDR3 region has 16 residues.

In its sample, this clone was seen a few times. This chain links TRBV5-1 with TRBJ2-3, with 9 bases identical to TRBD2. The CDR3 spans 16 residues. The V and J ends lost 2 bases and 0 bases, in that order; junction bases with no gene match: 4. The germline gives CDR1 SGHRS, CDR2 YFSETQ. The CDR3 loop reads CASSFAGGTSTDTQYF. CDR3 nucleotides: TGCGCCAGCAGCTTTGCGGGGGGGACAAGCACAGATACGCAGTATTTT.

This clone has more than one count but fewer than ten. CDR3 nucleotide sequence: TGCGCCAGCAGCTCGGGACAGGGGTGGGACGAGCAGTACTTC. Its protein is CASSSGQGWDEQYF. The chain couples TRBV5-1 to TRBJ2-7; 10 bases fit TRBD1. Germline V gene data show CDR1 as SGHRS and CDR2 as YFSETQ. V shed 3 bases, J shed 5 bases, and the junction held 5 bases outside the gene matches. The CDR3 sequence is 14 residues long.

This clone occurred a few times. V and J are TRBV6-1 and TRBJ1-1, with 7 nucleotides matching TRBD1. With V trimmed by 5 bases and J by 2 bases, 8 bases remained unmatched. Germline CDR1 reads MNHNS; CDR2 reads SASEGT. This CDR3 is built from 15 residues. CDR3 in DNA: TGTGCCAGCAGTCTTCCGAGGACAGGAAACACTGAAGCTTTCTTT. Protein: CASSLPRTGNTEAFF.

This chain joins TRBV7-2 and TRBJ2-6, with D maybe TRBD2 (6 bases). V was pared by 5 bases and J by 4 bases, with 6 bases between. The CDR3 contains 13 residues. CDR1 SGHTA and CDR2 FQGNSA come from the germline V gene. CDR3 sequence reads: CASSRGGANVLTF. The CDR3 DNA follows: TGTGCCAGCAGCCGGGGGGGGGCCAACGTCCTGACTTTC.